This entry lists 30 T cell receptor beta chains sequenced from one sample in a study of blood T cell repertoires in COVID-19. Data came from immunoSEQ multiplex PCR; TCRdb stores just in-frame clones and leaves some out. The profile shows about 160,000 clones, 79% of them singletons. Sample: peripheral blood. These TCRs come from a woman aged 60-75 years with COVID-19, enrolled during active disease.

The sample holds a few counts of this clone. V is TRBV9 and J is TRBJ2-3; perhaps TRBD2 as D (6 bases). Deletions cut 0 bases from V and 3 bases from J, with 8 bases between. The CDR3 extends over 14 amino acids. Germline V gives CDR1 SGDLS, CDR2 YYNGEE. In DNA, the CDR3 is TGTGCCAGCAGCGTAGTCAGCGGGACAGATACGCAGTATTTT. This translates into CASSVVSGTDTQYF.

The rearrangement uses TRBV7-2 and TRBJ1-1, with no clear D. The CDR3 is 13 amino acids. V was shortened by 6 bases and J by 3 bases, with 11 bases between the two germline ends. Germline loops: CDR1 SGHTA, CDR2 FQGNSA. CDR3 loop: CASRRQADTEAFF. DNA of the CDR3: TGTGCCAGCAGGCGCCAGGCCGACACTGAAGCTTTCTTT.

This sequence joins TRBV6-6 and TRBJ1-5, with D possibly TRBD1 on 5 matching bases. Between the trimmed V and J ends, which lost 0 bases and 7 bases, there was a span of 10 bases. CDR1 MNHNY and CDR2 SVGAGI come from the germline V gene (reference sequence). The CDR3 sequence is 14 residues long. The DNA for the CDR3 is TGTGCCAGCAGTTACTCAGGGGATTCCCAGCCCCAGCATTTT. Its translation: CASSYSGDSQPQHF.

The chain joins TRBV10-1 to TRBJ2-7, with D perhaps TRBD1 (6 bases). The CDR3 has 14 amino acids. The V end was cut by 8 bases, the J end by 0 bases, with 14 bases between. Looked up from germline, CDR1 is WNHNN and CDR2 is SYGVQD (reference sequence). Written as DNA, the CDR3 is TGCGCCAGCTTAGACAGGCCGAACTCCTACGAGCAGTACTTC. Amino acids: CASLDRPNSYEQYF.

The rearrangement links TRBV5-8 to TRBJ2-3; D is undetermined. Germline CDR1 reads SGHTS; CDR2 reads YDEGEE. Trimming removed 4 bases at V and 0 bases at J, with 6 bases between. CDR3 size: 13 residues. CDR3 in DNA: TGTGCCAGCAGCATCACTAGCACAGATACGCAGTATTTT. Amino acid sequence: CASSITSTDTQYF. Based on the CDR3 plus reference TRBV5-8 and TRBJ2-3, the full variable domain is EAGVTQSPTHLIKTRGQQATLRCSPISGHTSVYWYQQALGLGLQFLLWYDEGEERNRGNFPPRFSGRQFPNYSSELNVNALELEDSALYLCASSITSTDTQYFGPGTRLTVL.

The CDR3 spells CASSPHRGLGNTIYF. The CDR3 DNA is TGTGCCAGCAGCCCCCATAGGGGCCTTGGAAACACCATATATTTT. The V call is TRBV7-9, the J call TRBJ1-3, with a weak D call TRBD1 (5 bases). CDR3 size: 15 residues. CDR1 SEHNR and CDR2 FQNEAQ come from the germline V gene (reference sequence). Trimming took 5 bases from V and 3 from J, leaving 14 bases between them.

The rearrangement joins TRBV7-2 to TRBJ2-7, with D possibly TRBD2 on 5 matching bases. Germline V gives CDR1 SGHTA, CDR2 FQGNSA. V was trimmed by 4 bases and J by 7 bases, leaving 14 bases between them. The CDR3 is 13 residues long. This chain's CDR3 is CASSWNSVQEQYF. CDR3 sequence (DNA): TGTGCCAGCAGCTGGAATAGCGTGCAAGAGCAGTACTTC.

The chain uses TRBV15 and TRBJ1-4, with D possibly matching TRBD1 (5 bases). CDR1 and CDR2 (germline): LNHNV, YYDKDF (reference sequence). CDR3 length: 15 residues. V was pared by 5 bases and J by 6 bases, with 16 bases between. This chain's CDR3 is CATSSWTLGYEKLFF. The CDR3 nucleotides are TGTGCCACCAGCTCGTGGACACTGGGGTATGAAAAACTGTTTTTT.

The V gene is TRBV5-4, the J gene TRBJ2-5, with 8 bases aligning to TRBD1. The germline V gene has CDR1 SGHNT and CDR2 YYREEE (reference sequence). The CDR3 contains 15 residues. V trimming: 4 bases; J trimming: 2 bases; junction bases outside the gene matches: 7. In nucleotides, the CDR3 is TGTGCCAGCAGCAAAGGACAGGGCCGACAAGAGACCCAGTACTTC. Its translation is CASSKGQGRQETQYF.

This clone was seen only a few times. This chain links TRBV5-6 with TRBJ2-1; 13 bases line up with TRBD2. Germline CDR1 is SGHDT and CDR2 is YYEEEE. This CDR3 comprises 19 residues. J was trimmed by 0 bases and V by 0 bases; bases with no gene match: 6. The CDR3 DNA reads TGTGCCAGCAGCTTGGCCTCGGGACTAGCGGGGCACTCCTACAATGAGCAGTTCTTC. Its translation: CASSLASGLAGHSYNEQFF.

This clone occurred once. J is TRBJ1-6 and V is TRBV6-5; the D is unclear. Germline V CDR1 and CDR2: MNHEY, SVGAGI. This CDR3 has 13 amino acids. V lost 2 bases and J lost 7, with 6 bases in between. The CDR3 protein is CASSYVRNSPLHF. The CDR3 DNA sequence: TGTGCCAGCAGTTACGTACGGAATTCACCCCTCCACTTT.

This rearrangement joins TRBV5-5 to TRBJ1-3; tentative D call: TRBD1 (5 bases). V gave up 3 bases and J gave up 3 bases, with 10 bases separating them. CDR1 is SGHKS and CDR2 is YYEKEE in the germline V gene (reference sequence). The length of the CDR3 is 14 residues. Written as DNA, the CDR3 is TGTGCCAGCAGCTCAGGGATTCTTGGAAACACCATATATTTT. It encodes CASSSGILGNTIYF.

The gene calls are TRBV15 and TRBJ2-2; TRBD1 aligns across 9 bases. Germline-derived CDR1 and CDR2 are LNHNV and YYDKDF (reference sequence). There are 17 residues in the CDR3. V trimming: 0 bases; J trimming: 4 bases; junction bases outside the gene matches: 6. In nucleotides, the CDR3 is TGTGCCACCAGCAGAGATCTCGGGACAGGGCCCACCGGGGAGCTGTTTTTT. Protein product: CATSRDLGTGPTGELFF.

V usage is TRBV13 and J usage is TRBJ1-1; D may be TRBD1 (5 bases). CDR1 is PRHDT and CDR2 is FYEKMQ in the germline V gene (reference sequence). The CDR3 loop spans 15 amino acids. The V and J ends lost 5 bases and 2 bases respectively, with 15 bases between them. Here the CDR3 DNA reads TGTGCCAGCAGCCCCCAACGCAGGGTAAACACTGAAGCTTTCTTT. This sequence encodes CASSPQRRVNTEAFF.

This clone was seen a handful of times. The chain has TRBV11-3 and TRBJ1-3, with a weak D call TRBD1 (5 bases). The germline CDR1 and CDR2 sequences are SGHNT and YENEEA. This CDR3 is built from 12 residues. The ends were cut back, 5 bases at V and 8 bases at J, with 10 bases in the middle. The CDR3 here is CASSRTGDTIYF. Written as DNA, the CDR3 is TGTGCCAGCAGCCGCACGGGGGACACCATATATTTT.

V usage is TRBV5-1 and J usage is TRBJ1-2, with 8 bases lining up with TRBD1. Trimming at V came to 5 bases and at J to 8 bases, leaving 11 bases not matched to a gene. Looked up from germline, CDR1 is SGHRS and CDR2 is YFSETQ. The CDR3 loop spans 14 amino acids. The CDR3 coding sequence is TGCGCCAGCAGTCAAAATCAGGGGGCCGAGGGCTACACCTTC. This encodes CASSQNQGAEGYTF.

The chain combines TRBV3-1 (or the pseudogene TRBV3-2) with TRBJ2-5; TRBD2 aligns across 10 bases. The CDR3 is made up of 17 amino acids. J lost 4 bases, V lost 2 bases, and 10 bases had no gene match. The V gene's germline CDR1 is LGHDT and CDR2 YNNKEL (reference sequence). For the CDR3, the DNA is TGTGCCAGCAGCCAACAGCGGGGGGGCGGCAGAGGAGAGACCCAGTACTTC. This encodes CASSQQRGGGRGETQYF.

This sequence joins TRBV5-1 and TRBJ1-2; D possibly corresponds to TRBD1 (5 bases). Germline V lookup: CDR1 SGHRS, CDR2 YFSETQ. The length of the CDR3 is 14 residues. V lost 4 bases to trimming and J lost 2 bases, with 12 bases between them. Here the CDR3 DNA reads TGCGCCAGCAGCGACTCAGGGTCCAACTATGGCTACACCTTC. It codes for CASSDSGSNYGYTF.

This sequence joins TRBV27 and TRBJ1-1; D may be TRBD1 (5 bases). CDR1 and CDR2 from the germline V gene are MNHEY and SMNVEV (reference sequence). The CDR3 totals 13 residues. V lost 2 bases and J lost 6, with 10 bases in between. The CDR3 DNA reads as TGTGCCAGCAGTTTACAGGGTAGGTCTGAAGCTTTCTTT. Translation gives CASSLQGRSEAFF.

This clone was seen ten or more times. The rearrangement uses TRBV19 and TRBJ1-1; tentatively, D is TRBD1 (6 bases). Germline V gene sequence: CDR1 LNHDA, CDR2 SQIVND (reference sequence). The CDR3 is 13 residues long. Trimming took 5 bases from V and 3 from J, leaving 10 bases between them. The CDR3 coding sequence is TGTGCCAGTAGTGTCAAGGGGGACACTGAAGCTTTCTTT. Its protein is CASSVKGDTEAFF.

The V and J genes are TRBV3-1 (or the pseudogene TRBV3-2) and TRBJ2-1; the D gene is possibly TRBD2 (6 bases). CDR1 is LGHDT, CDR2 YNNKEL, per germline (reference sequence). This CDR3 has 15 residues. Deletions cut 1 base from V and 7 bases from J, with 14 bases between. The CDR3 DNA reads TGTGCCAGCAGCCAAGGCTTAACTAGCAGAAATGAGCAGTTCTTC. Amino acids: CASSQGLTSRNEQFF.

This clone has only a few counts. The same CDR3 is also encoded by other DNA sequences in this sample. The genes are TRBV28 and TRBJ2-1; D remains unclear. Germline CDR1 is MDHEN and CDR2 is SYDVKM. With 6 bases removed from V and 0 bases from J, the gap between germline ends came to 12 bases. The CDR3 runs 15 residues. The DNA for the CDR3 is TGTGCCAGCAGCGATACAGTGAGCTCCTACAATGAGCAGTTCTTC. This encodes CASSDTVSSYNEQFF.

The chain has TRBV5-1 and TRBJ2-3, with a weak D call TRBD1 (6 bases). Trimming cost V 6 bases and J 1 base, with 6 bases left between them. The CDR3 loop spans 12 amino acids. Germline CDR1 and CDR2: SGHRS and YFSETQ. The CDR3 DNA reads as TGCGCCAGCAAGGGGGGCACAGATACGCAGTATTTT. Amino acid sequence: CASKGGTDTQYF.

V is TRBV11-3 and J is TRBJ2-5, with D tentatively TRBD2 (6 bases). V was cut by 1 base and J by 5 bases, with 11 bases left in between. The germline gives CDR1 SGHNT, CDR2 YENEEA. The CDR3 is 14 residues long. This CDR3 is CASSLGTGVETQYF. The DNA for the CDR3 is TGTGCCAGCAGCTTAGGCACGGGGGTTGAGACCCAGTACTTC. Using reference TRBV11-3 and TRBJ2-5 for the parts outside the CDR3, the full variable domain is EAGVVQSPRYKIIEKKQPVAFWCNPISGHNTLYWYLQNLGQGPELLIRYENEEAVDDSQLPKDRFSAERLKGVDSTLKIQPAELGDSAVYLCASSLGTGVETQYFGPGTRLLVL.

The chain joins TRBV11-3 to TRBJ2-3; 12 bases agree with TRBD2. Germline values: CDR1 SGHNT, CDR2 YENEEA. This CDR3 is built from 17 residues. V lost 2 bases, J lost 8 bases, and 11 bases stayed unmatched. The CDR3 reads CASSLRSLAGGPGTQYF. The DNA of the CDR3 is TGTGCCAGCAGCTTAAGGTCCCTAGCGGGAGGGCCGGGTACGCAGTATTTT.

Only one count was recorded for this clone. CDR3 bases: TGTGCCAGCAGCTTGGGATGGGACAGGGGAGGATATGGCTACACCTTC. Residues: CASSLGWDRGGYGYTF. This chain joins TRBV5-6 and TRBJ1-2, with 10 bases identical to TRBD1. Looked up from germline, CDR1 is SGHDT and CDR2 is YYEEEE. V was clipped by 0 bases and J by 5 bases; unmatched bases: 7. This CDR3 is built from 16 residues.

The chain joins TRBV27 to TRBJ1-2, with D perhaps TRBD1 (5 bases). Germline CDR1 MNHEY, CDR2 SMNVEV (reference sequence). V lost 5 bases and J lost 4, with 14 bases in between. The CDR3 sequence is 14 residues long. The CDR3: CASSPRGGRYGYTF. For the CDR3, the DNA is TGTGCCAGCAGTCCCCGGGGGGGACGCTATGGCTACACCTTC.

This chain connects TRBV13 to TRBJ2-1, with 12 bases aligning to TRBD2. The CDR3 runs 18 residues. Germline V gene lookup returns CDR1 PRHDT and CDR2 FYEKMQ (reference sequence). Trimming cost V 2 bases and J 8 bases; bases outside gene matches: 13. CDR3 bases: TGTGCCAGCAGCTTAAGCATGACTAGCGGGAGTGAGGAGGATGAGCAGTTCTTC. It encodes CASSLSMTSGSEEDEQFF.

Only one count was recorded for this clone. The chain uses TRBV18 and TRBJ2-7, with D possibly being TRBD1 (6 bases). This CDR3 has 13 residues. CDR1 is KGHSH, CDR2 LQKENI, per germline. Trimming left V 2 bases short and J 3 bases short, with 8 bases between. This CDR3 reads CASSPGQSYEQYV. The CDR3 DNA follows: TGTGCCAGCTCACCAGGACAGAGCTACGAGCAGTACGTC.

The chain links TRBV29-1 to TRBJ2-3; 7 bases align to TRBD2. Unmatched junction bases numbered 12, after V lost 6 bases and J lost 12 bases. There are 12 residues in the CDR3. The germline V gene encodes CDR1 SQVTM and CDR2 ANQGSEA. The DNA for the CDR3 is TGCAGCGTGGATGCTGGGGGAGGGTCACAGTATTTT. It yields the protein CSVDAGGGSQYF.